These 16 T cell receptor beta chains were sequenced from one sample in a study of CD8 T cells in ankylosing spondylitis. TCRdb recomputed calls from the 5' RACE reads with MiXCR, one row per CDR3 protein. The table records about 250,000 distinct CDR3 sequences, roughly a quarter of them present only once. Material: blood, either unsorted or a sorted T cell fraction (not recorded which). These TCRs come from a male donor with ankylosing spondylitis or in good health (not recorded which).

This chain uses TRBV7-2 with TRBJ2-2; unclear D gene. This CDR3 has 14 amino acids. CDR1 is SGHTA and CDR2 is FQGNSA in the germline V gene. Trimming shortened V by 3 bases and J by 4 bases, and 9 bases separated the two germline ends. The CDR3 sequence is CASSLDGFTGELFF. DNA of the CDR3: TGTGCCAGCAGCTTGGACGGGTTCACCGGGGAGCTGTTTTTT.

The J gene is TRBJ2-5, the V gene TRBV12-3 or TRBV12-4; D gene ambiguous. CDR3 length equals 14 residues. V lost 7 bases, J lost 5 bases, and 17 bases lay in between. This CDR3 is CASTLSLKQETQYF. CDR3 in DNA: TGTGCCAGCACTCTTTCCCTTAAGCAGGAGACCCAGTACTTC.

This clonotype was recorded many times. The genes are TRBV9 and TRBJ2-5, with 9 bases identical to TRBD2. Germline V gene sequence: CDR1 SGDLS, CDR2 YYNGEE. The CDR3 spans 16 residues. Unmatched junction bases numbered 4, after V lost 0 bases and J lost 1 base. CDR3 amino acids: CASSVGAGGLQETQYF. The CDR3 nucleotides read TGTGCCAGCAGCGTAGGAGCGGGGGGCCTCCAAGAGACCCAGTACTTC. Full variable domain (remainder filled in from reference TRBV9 and TRBJ2-5): DSGVTQTPKHLITATGQRVTLRCSPRSGDLSVYWYQQSLDQGLQFLIQYYNGEERAKGNILERFSAQQFPDLHSELNLSSLELGDSALYFCASSVGAGGLQETQYFGPGTRLLVL.

The chain links TRBV29-1 to TRBJ2-2; TRBD1 matches 7 bases. From germline, CDR1 is SQVTM and CDR2 ANQGSEA. V was pared by 7 bases and J by 3 bases, with 11 bases of the junction left unmatched. The CDR3 consists of 15 residues. CDR3 sequence: CSAKKGQPYTGELFF. CDR3 nucleotides: TGCAGCGCCAAAAAGGGACAGCCATACACCGGGGAGCTGTTTTTT.

This clonotype has more than one count but fewer than ten. The V gene is TRBV20-1, the J gene TRBJ2-4; maybe TRBD2 (5 bases). Germline values: CDR1 DFQATT, CDR2 SNEGSKA (reference sequence). The CDR3 is made up of 12 amino acids. V was cut by 1 base and J by 11 bases, with 12 bases left in between. Here the CDR3 reads CSARVYGELQYF. For the CDR3, the DNA is TGCAGTGCTAGAGTCTATGGGGAGCTTCAGTACTTC.

This clonotype has a handful of counts. The chain links TRBV12-3 or TRBV12-4 to TRBJ2-1, with 9 nucleotides matching TRBD2. This CDR3 comprises 15 residues. Trimming cost V 5 bases and J 5 bases; bases outside gene matches: 7. The CDR3 here is CASSNSGGLDNEQFF. The CDR3 nucleotides are TGTGCCAGCAGTAACAGCGGGGGGTTAGACAATGAGCAGTTCTTC.

This clonotype was found once. The chain employs TRBV6-2 or TRBV6-3 and TRBJ2-1; D is unclear. CDR3 size: 13 residues. Trimming shortened V by 0 bases and J by 4 bases, and 4 bases separated the two germline ends. Germline V gene lookup returns CDR1 MNHEY and CDR2 SVGEGT. The CDR3 loop is CASSYSTYNEQFF. The CDR3, as DNA: TGTGCCAGCAGTTACTCGACTTACAATGAGCAGTTCTTC.

The V call is TRBV20-1, the J call TRBJ2-5, with 11 bases matching TRBD2. The germline gives CDR1 DFQATT, CDR2 SNEGSKA (reference sequence). The CDR3 has 15 amino acids. V was clipped by 2 bases and J by 3 bases; unmatched bases: 5. Here the CDR3 reads CSARLAGGQKETQYF. The CDR3, as DNA: TGCAGTGCTAGACTAGCGGGGGGCCAAAAAGAGACCCAGTACTTC.

The chain couples TRBV20-1 to TRBJ2-1; D is unresolved. The CDR3 loop spans 12 amino acids. Germline CDR1 reads DFQATT; CDR2 reads SNEGSKA (reference sequence). Between the trimmed V and J ends, which lost 7 bases and 5 bases, there was a span of 12 bases. The CDR3 sequence is CSVGRVHNEQFF. The CDR3 DNA reads TGCAGTGTAGGAAGAGTCCACAATGAGCAGTTCTTC.

This clonotype was observed a few times. The chain joins TRBV20-1 to TRBJ2-5; TRBD1 aligns across 7 bases. The germline gives CDR1 DFQATT, CDR2 SNEGSKA (reference sequence). V was pared by 4 bases and J by 6 bases, with 14 bases of the junction left unmatched. CDR3 length equals 15 residues. The CDR3 DNA reads TGCAGTGCTAAAAAAGGGGTAGGGGGCGCGAAGACCCAGTACTTC. It is translated as CSAKKGVGGAKTQYF.

This clonotype was seen many times. The rearrangement links TRBV5-1 to TRBJ1-5; the D gene is possibly TRBD1 (5 bases). This CDR3 is 15 amino acids long. Germline CDR1 SGHRS, CDR2 YFSETQ. Trimming shortened V by 0 bases and J by 1 base, and 8 bases separated the two germline ends. The CDR3 spells CASSLGRDSNQPQHF. In DNA, the CDR3 is TGCGCCAGCAGCTTGGGTCGGGACAGCAATCAGCCCCAGCATTTT.

There are a few counts of this clonotype. The V gene is TRBV20-1, the J gene TRBJ1-2; 7 bases are a match to TRBD1. Germline-derived CDR1 and CDR2 are DFQATT and SNEGSKA (reference sequence). J gave up 4 bases and V 7 bases, and 6 bases lay outside the gene matches. The CDR3 sequence is 12 residues long. CDR3 nucleotides: TGCAGTGGGGGACAGAAAGCCTATGGCTACACCTTC. Protein sequence: CSGGQKAYGYTF.

This clonotype was recorded at least ten times. The chain's CDR3 is CASSPRFVAGGNYEQYF. The CDR3 DNA is TGTGCCAGCAGCCCCAGGTTTGTAGCGGGGGGGAACTACGAGCAGTACTTC. The V and J genes are TRBV7-9 and TRBJ2-7; TRBD2 agrees at 11 bases. In germline, CDR1 is SEHNR, CDR2 FQNEAQ (reference sequence). There are 17 residues in the CDR3. J lost 3 bases, V lost 5 bases, and 12 bases had no gene match.

At least ten counts were recorded for this clonotype. CDR3 in amino acids: CASSLEGSLSYNEQFF. CDR3 coding DNA: TGTGCCAGCAGCTTAGAGGGGTCCCTTTCCTACAATGAGCAGTTCTTC. The chain combines TRBV7-3 with TRBJ2-1; D tentatively reads TRBD1 or TRBD2 (5 bases each). The CDR3 loop spans 16 amino acids. The germline CDR1 and CDR2 sequences are SGHTA and FQGTGA. Trimming removed 2 bases at V and 1 base at J, with 12 bases between.

The genes are TRBV7-9 and TRBJ1-5; TRBD1 might be the D (6 bases). Germline V gene lookup returns CDR1 SEHNR and CDR2 FQNEAQ (reference sequence). This CDR3 has 15 residues. V lost 4 bases and J 3 bases, leaving 13 bases between the germline ends. The CDR3 bases are TGTGCCAGCAGCTCGGATGGGGGCGCCAATCAGCCCCAGCATTTT. Translation gives CASSSDGGANQPQHF.

This clonotype was seen a few times. V and J are TRBV5-1 and TRBJ2-1; D is possibly TRBD1 or TRBD2 (5 bases each). The CDR3 is 16 amino acids. V was clipped by 2 bases and J by 8 bases, with 20 bases between them. Germline CDR1 SGHRS, CDR2 YFSETQ. The DNA for the CDR3 is TGCGCCAGCAGCTTAGGGACCCTACGGTGGGGCGATGAGCAGTTCTTC. It specifies CASSLGTLRWGDEQFF.